A single TCR beta chain is shown here with its context. This entry is derived from a study of Ad26.COV2.S vaccination and SARS-CoV-2 variants. Study details: The Ad26.COV2.S arm of the COV1001 trial was where the donor was placed. Administration of Ad26.COV2.S was intramuscular, either once or twice 56 days apart.

Profiled with immunoSEQ multiplex PCR; TCRdb holds only in-frame clones, not every one. This sample has fewer than 400,000 clones, with about nine tenths found just once. The treatment here: some 20 received Ad26.COV2.S at low or high dose, single or two shots; about 5 received placebo; per-sample allocation not given. At day 63 after the first vaccine or placebo injection, samples were drawn. The specimen comprised peripheral blood, sampled in a trial of Ad26.COV2.S vaccine versus placebo. This TCR was recovered from a person aged 18-60 years who received the Ad26.COV2.S COVID-19 vaccine or a placebo.

The CDR3 nucleotides read TGTGCCAGCAGCCTCACTAACACCGGGGAGCTGTTTTTT. Translation: CASSLTNTGELFF. The chain is built from TRBV7-3 and TRBJ2-2; D remains unclear. The ends were cut back, 5 bases at V and 2 bases at J, with 6 bases in the middle. The CDR3 sequence is 13 residues long. CDR1 is SGHTA and CDR2 is FQGTGA in the germline V gene. The full variable domain, in which reference TRBV7-3 and TRBJ2-2 provide the parts outside the CDR3, is GAGVSQTPSNKVTEKGKYVELRCDPISGHTALYWYRQSLGQGPEFLIYFQGTGAADDSGLPNDRFFAVRPEGSVSTLKIQRTERGDSAVYLCASSLTNTGELFFGEGSRLTVL.